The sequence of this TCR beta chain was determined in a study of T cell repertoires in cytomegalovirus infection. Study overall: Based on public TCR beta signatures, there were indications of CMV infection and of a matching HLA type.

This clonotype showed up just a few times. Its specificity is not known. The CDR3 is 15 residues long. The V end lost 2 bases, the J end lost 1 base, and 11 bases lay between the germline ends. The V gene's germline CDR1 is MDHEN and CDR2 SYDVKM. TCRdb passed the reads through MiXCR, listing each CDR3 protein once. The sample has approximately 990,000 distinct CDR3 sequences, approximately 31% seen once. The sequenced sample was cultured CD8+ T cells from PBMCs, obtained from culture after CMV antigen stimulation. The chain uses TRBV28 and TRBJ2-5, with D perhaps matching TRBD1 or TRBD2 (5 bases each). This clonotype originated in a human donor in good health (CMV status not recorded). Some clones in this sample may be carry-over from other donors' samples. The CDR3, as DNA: TGTGCCAGCAGTTTACCGGGACCGATCCAAGAGACCCAGTACTTC. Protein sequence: CASSLPGPIQETQYF.